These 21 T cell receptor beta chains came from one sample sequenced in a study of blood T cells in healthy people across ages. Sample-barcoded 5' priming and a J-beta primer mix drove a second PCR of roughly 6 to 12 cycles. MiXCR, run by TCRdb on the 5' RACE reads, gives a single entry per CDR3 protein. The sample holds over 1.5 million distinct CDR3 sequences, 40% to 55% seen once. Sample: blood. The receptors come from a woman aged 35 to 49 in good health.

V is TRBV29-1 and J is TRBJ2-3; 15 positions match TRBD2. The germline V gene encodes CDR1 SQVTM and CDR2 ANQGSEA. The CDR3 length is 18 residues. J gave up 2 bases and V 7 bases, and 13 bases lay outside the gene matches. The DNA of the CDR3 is TGCAGCGCCGGGACTAGCGGGGGGACCTCCGTCCACACAGATACGCAGTATTTT. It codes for CSAGTSGGTSVHTDTQYF.

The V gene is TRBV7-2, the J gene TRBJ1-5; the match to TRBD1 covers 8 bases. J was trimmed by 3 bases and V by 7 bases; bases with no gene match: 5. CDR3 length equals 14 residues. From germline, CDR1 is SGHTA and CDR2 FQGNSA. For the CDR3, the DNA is TGTGCCAGCACCCAGACAGGGGTCAATCAGCCCCAGCATTTT. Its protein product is CASTQTGVNQPQHF.

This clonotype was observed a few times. The CDR3 DNA is TGTGCCAGCAGTTTTAAGACTGGTTCTACGCAGTATTTT. Translated, it gives CASSFKTGSTQYF. The rearrangement joins TRBV27 to TRBJ2-3; D gene ambiguous. Germline lookup yields CDR1 MNHEY and CDR2 SMNVEV (reference sequence). V lost 3 bases to trimming and J lost 8 bases, with 12 bases between them. This CDR3 has 13 residues.

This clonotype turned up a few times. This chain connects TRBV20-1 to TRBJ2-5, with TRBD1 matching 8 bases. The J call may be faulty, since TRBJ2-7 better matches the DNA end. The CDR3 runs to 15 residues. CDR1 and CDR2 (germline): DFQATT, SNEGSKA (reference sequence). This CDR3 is CSARKVRGLLYEQYF. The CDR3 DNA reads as TGCAGTGCTAGGAAGGTCAGGGGGCTACTCTACGAGCAGTACTTC.

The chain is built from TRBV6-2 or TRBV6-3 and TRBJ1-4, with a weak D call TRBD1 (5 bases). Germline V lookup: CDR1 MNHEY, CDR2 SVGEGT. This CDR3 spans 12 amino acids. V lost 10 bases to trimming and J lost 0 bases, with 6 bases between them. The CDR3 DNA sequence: TGTGCCACGGGACCAACTAATGAAAAACTGTTTTTT. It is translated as CATGPTNEKLFF.

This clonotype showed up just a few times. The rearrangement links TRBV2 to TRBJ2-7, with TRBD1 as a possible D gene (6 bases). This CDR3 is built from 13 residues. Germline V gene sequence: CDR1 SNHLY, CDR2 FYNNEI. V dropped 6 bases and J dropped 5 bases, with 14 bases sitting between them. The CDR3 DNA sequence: TGTGCCAGCAGGGAACAGGGTTCCCACGAGCAGTACTTC. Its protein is CASREQGSHEQYF.

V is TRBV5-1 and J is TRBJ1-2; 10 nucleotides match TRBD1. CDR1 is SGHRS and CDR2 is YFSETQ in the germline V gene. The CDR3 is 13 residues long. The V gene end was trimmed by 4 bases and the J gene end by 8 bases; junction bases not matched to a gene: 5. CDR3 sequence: CASSNLGQGGYTF. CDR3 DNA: TGCGCCAGCAGCAACCTGGGACAGGGGGGCTACACCTTC.

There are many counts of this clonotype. CDR3 in amino acids: CASIRSGQETQYF. The CDR3 DNA sequence: TGTGCCAGCATAAGGAGCGGACAAGAGACCCAGTACTTC. The V and J genes are TRBV6-2 or TRBV6-3 and TRBJ2-5, with a weak D call TRBD2 (5 bases). Between the trimmed V and J ends, which lost 7 bases and 2 bases, there was a span of 11 bases. This CDR3 comprises 13 residues. Germline CDR1 reads MNHEY; CDR2 reads SVGEGT.

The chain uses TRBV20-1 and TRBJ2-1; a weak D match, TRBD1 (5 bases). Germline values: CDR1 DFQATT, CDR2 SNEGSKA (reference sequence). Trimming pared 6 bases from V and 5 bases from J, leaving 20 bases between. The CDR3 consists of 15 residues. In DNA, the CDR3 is TGCAGTGCGCCTCGCCAGGGCTCCTATAACAATGAGCAGTTCTTC. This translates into CSAPRQGSYNNEQFF.

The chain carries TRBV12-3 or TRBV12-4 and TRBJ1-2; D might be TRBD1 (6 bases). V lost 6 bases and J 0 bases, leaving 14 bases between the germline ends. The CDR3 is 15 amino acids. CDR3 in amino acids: CASSPDRRANYGYTF. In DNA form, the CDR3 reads TGTGCCAGCAGCCCTGACAGGCGCGCTAACTATGGCTACACCTTC.

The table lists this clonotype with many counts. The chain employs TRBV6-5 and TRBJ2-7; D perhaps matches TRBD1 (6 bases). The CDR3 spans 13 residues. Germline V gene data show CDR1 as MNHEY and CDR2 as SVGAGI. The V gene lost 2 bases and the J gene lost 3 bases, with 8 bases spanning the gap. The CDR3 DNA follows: TGTGCCAGCAGTTACACAGGGATCTACGAGCAGTACTTC. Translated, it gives CASSYTGIYEQYF.

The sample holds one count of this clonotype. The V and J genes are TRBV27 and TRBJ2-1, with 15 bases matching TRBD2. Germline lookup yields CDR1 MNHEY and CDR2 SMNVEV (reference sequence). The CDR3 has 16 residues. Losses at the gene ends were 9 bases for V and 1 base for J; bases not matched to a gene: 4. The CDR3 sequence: CASGLAGGRSYNEQFF. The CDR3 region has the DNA TGTGCCAGTGGACTAGCGGGGGGGAGGTCCTACAATGAGCAGTTCTTC.

The CDR3 DNA sequence: TGTGCCAGCAGTTACTCGAGCCCGCCAGGGTGGATGGGTTCTGGCTACACCTTC. This gives the protein CASSYSSPPGWMGSGYTF. This chain uses TRBV6-5 with TRBJ1-2; TRBD1 might be the D (5 bases). CDR3 length equals 18 residues. V was shortened by 0 bases and J by 7 bases, with 24 bases between the two germline ends. CDR1 is MNHEY, CDR2 SVGAGI, per germline.

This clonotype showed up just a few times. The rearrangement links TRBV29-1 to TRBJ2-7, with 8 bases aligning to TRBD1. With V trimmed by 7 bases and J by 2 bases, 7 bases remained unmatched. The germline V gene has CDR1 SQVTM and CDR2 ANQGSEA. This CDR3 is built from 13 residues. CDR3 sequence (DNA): TGCAGCGCCCAGGGGACAGGTACCTACGAGCAGTACTTC. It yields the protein CSAQGTGTYEQYF.

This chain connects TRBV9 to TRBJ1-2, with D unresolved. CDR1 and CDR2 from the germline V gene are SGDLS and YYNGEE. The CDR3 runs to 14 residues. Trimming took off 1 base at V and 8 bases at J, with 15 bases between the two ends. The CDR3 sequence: CASSVLAEGSGYTF. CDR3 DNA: TGTGCCAGCAGCGTACTGGCAGAGGGTAGCGGCTACACCTTC. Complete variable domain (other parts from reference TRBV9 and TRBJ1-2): DSGVTQTPKHLITATGQRVTLRCSPRSGDLSVYWYQQSLDQGLQFLIQYYNGEERAKGNILERFSAQQFPDLHSELNLSSLELGDSALYFCASSVLAEGSGYTFGSGTRLTVV.

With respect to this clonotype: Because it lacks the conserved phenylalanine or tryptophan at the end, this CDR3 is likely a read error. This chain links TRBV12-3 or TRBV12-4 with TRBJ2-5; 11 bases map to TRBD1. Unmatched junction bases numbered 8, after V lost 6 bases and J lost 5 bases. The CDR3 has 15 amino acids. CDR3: CASRSGTGGAETQYS. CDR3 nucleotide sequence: TGTGCCAGCAGATCCGGGACAGGGGGTGCGGAGACCCAGTACTCC.

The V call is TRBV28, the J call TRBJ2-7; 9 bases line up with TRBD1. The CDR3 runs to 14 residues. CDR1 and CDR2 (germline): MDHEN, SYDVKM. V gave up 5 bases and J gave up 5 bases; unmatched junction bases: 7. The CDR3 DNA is TGTGCCAGCAGTCCCGGGACAGGGATGCACGAGCAGTACTTC. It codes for CASSPGTGMHEQYF. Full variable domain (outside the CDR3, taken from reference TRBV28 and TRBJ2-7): DVKVTQSSRYLVKRTGEKVFLECVQDMDHENMFWYRQDPGLGLRLIYFSYDVKMKEKGDIPEGYSVSREKKERFSLILESASTNQTSMYLCASSPGTGMHEQYFGPGTRLTVT.

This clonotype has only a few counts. CDR3 region: CASSQEGWGTGRHEQYF. The CDR3 DNA reads TGCGCCAGCAGCCAAGAGGGATGGGGGACAGGGAGACACGAGCAGTACTTC. V is TRBV4-1 and J is TRBJ2-7, with 9 nucleotides matching TRBD1. With 0 bases clipped from V and 5 bases from J, the junction kept 11 bases outside the gene matches. The CDR3 contains 17 residues. The germline gives CDR1 MGHRA, CDR2 YSYEKL.

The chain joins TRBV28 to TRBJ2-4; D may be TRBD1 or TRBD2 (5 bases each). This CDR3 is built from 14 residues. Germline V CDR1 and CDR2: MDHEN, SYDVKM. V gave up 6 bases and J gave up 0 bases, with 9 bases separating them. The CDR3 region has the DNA TGTGCCAGCAGAGGGACGATAGCCAAAAACATTCAGTACTTC. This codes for CASRGTIAKNIQYF. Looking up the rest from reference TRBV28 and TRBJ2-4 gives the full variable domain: DVKVTQSSRYLVKRTGEKVFLECVQDMDHENMFWYRQDPGLGLRLIYFSYDVKMKEKGDIPEGYSVSREKKERFSLILESASTNQTSMYLCASRGTIAKNIQYFGAGTRLSVL.

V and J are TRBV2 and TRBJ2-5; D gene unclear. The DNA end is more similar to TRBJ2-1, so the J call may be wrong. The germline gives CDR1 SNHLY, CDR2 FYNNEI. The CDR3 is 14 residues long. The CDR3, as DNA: TGTGCCAGCAGTGAGGCACGGTACCAAGAGACCCAGTTCTTC. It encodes CASSEARYQETQFF.

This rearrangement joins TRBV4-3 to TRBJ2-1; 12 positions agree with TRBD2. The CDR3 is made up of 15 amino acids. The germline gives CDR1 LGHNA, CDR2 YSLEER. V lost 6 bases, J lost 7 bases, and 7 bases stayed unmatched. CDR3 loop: CASSRPSGGGNEQFF. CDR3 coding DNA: TGCGCCAGCAGTCGGCCTAGCGGGGGGGGTAATGAGCAGTTCTTC.